Below, 21 T cell receptor beta chains from the same sample are listed, as sequenced in a study of breast tumors, draining lymph nodes, adjacent tissues. One entry per CDR3 protein results from TCRdb running MiXCR on the multiplex PCR reads. The table includes 130,000 or so distinct CDR3 sequences, about 20% detected once. The lymph nodes were axillary draining lymph nodes from breast cancer patients. The specimen was axillary lymph node tissue. The receptor source for this set is a female donor with breast cancer. Some clones in this sample may be carry-over from other donors' samples.

This clonotype was seen repeatedly, ten times or more. J is TRBJ1-2 and V is TRBV5-8, with D unresolved. The CDR3 contains 12 residues. Germline CDR1 and CDR2: SGHTS and YDEGEE. The V and J ends lost 0 bases and 10 bases respectively, with 10 bases between them. CDR3 protein: CASSLGSQVYTF. Here the CDR3 DNA reads TGTGCCAGCAGCTTGGGTAGCCAAGTCTACACCTTC.

In the case of this clonotype: A much larger clone sits a single nucleotide away, making a read error possible. The DNA is omitted, as the CDR3 cannot be located on it reliably, and the CDR3 follows TCRdb's listing. This rearrangement joins TRBV20-1 to TRBJ2-7. Germline CDR1 DFQATT, CDR2 SNEGSKA (reference sequence). Both ends counted, the CDR3 spans 13 residues. The CDR3 region is CSASDPYSCEQYF.

This clonotype was seen many times. This chain uses TRBV2 with TRBJ2-3, with 8 nucleotides matching TRBD2. Germline trimming cut 3 bases from V and 4 bases from J; bases unmatched to any gene: 9. This CDR3 has 16 residues. The germline CDR1 and CDR2 sequences are SNHLY and FYNNEI. CDR3 sequence (DNA): TGTGCCAGCAGTGACTGGGCGGGAGGCTTAGCAGATACGCAGTATTTT. Protein sequence: CASSDWAGGLADTQYF.

This clonotype was observed at least ten times. CDR3 in amino acids: CSAPGPGAYEQYF. For the CDR3, the DNA is TGCAGTGCTCCCGGGCCCGGAGCCTACGAGCAGTACTTC. This chain links TRBV20-1 with TRBJ2-7; D ambiguous. CDR1 is DFQATT, CDR2 SNEGSKA, per germline (reference sequence). This CDR3 has 13 residues. Trimming removed 5 bases from V and 2 bases from J, with 13 bases in between.

For this clonotype: It may be a read error: a sequence one base away is much more abundant. The rearrangement joins TRBV10-3 to TRBJ2-7, with TRBD2 matching over 7 bases. The germline gives CDR1 ENHRY, CDR2 SYGVKD. CDR3 length equals 14 residues. The CDR3 spells CAISESLGDYEQCF. For the CDR3, the DNA is TGTGCCATCAGTGAATCACTCGGGGACTACGAGCAGTGCTTC.

On this clonotype itself: Since a much larger clone is just one base distant, this may be a read error. The V gene is TRBV3-1, the J gene TRBJ2-1; no clear D. The CDR3 is made up of 12 amino acids. Germline V CDR1 and CDR2: LGHDT, YNNKEL (reference sequence). The CDR3 sequence: CASSQVQNGQFF. The CDR3 DNA reads TGTGCCAGCAGCCAAGTCCAGAATGGGCAGTTCTTC.

On this clonotype itself: A much larger clone sits a single nucleotide away, making a read error possible. The V call is TRBV27, the J call TRBJ2-1; D possibly uses TRBD1 or TRBD2 (5 bases each). Trimming stripped 3 bases from V and 9 bases from J, with 21 bases between. This CDR3 region has 16 residues. The V gene's germline CDR1 is MNHEY and CDR2 SMNVEV (reference sequence). The CDR3 protein is CASSFQSGPAEGEQFF. The CDR3 DNA reads as TGTGCCAGCAGTTTTCAGTCGGGACCAGCGGAAGGTGAGCAGTTCTTC.

This clonotype came up many times. This sequence joins TRBV6-5 and TRBJ2-7; D might be TRBD2 (5 bases). The V gene's germline CDR1 is MNHEY and CDR2 SVGAGI. The CDR3 totals 16 residues. Trimming stripped 7 bases from V and 2 bases from J, with 21 bases between. The CDR3 sequence: CASTTRPPPGTYEQYF. CDR3 DNA sequence: TGTGCCAGCACTACTAGGCCCCCTCCGGGAACCTACGAGCAGTACTTC.

This clonotype came up many times. CDR3 in amino acids: CASSQDSFGAKHF. CDR3 in DNA: TGCGCCAGCAGCCAAGATAGTTTCGGGGCAAAGCATTTT. The J gene is TRBJ1-5, the V gene TRBV4-1, with a tentative D call TRBD1 (5 bases). Germline V gene sequence: CDR1 MGHRA, CDR2 YSYEKL. V was cut by 0 bases and J by 14 bases, with 14 bases left in between. The CDR3 length is 13 residues.

This clonotype turned up a few times. This may arise from a read error, as a much more abundant clone is one base away. V is TRBV20-1 and J is TRBJ2-1; a possible D gene is TRBD2 (5 bases). The length of the CDR3 is 14 residues. Trimming removed 5 bases at V and 8 bases at J, with 19 bases between. Germline V gene sequence: CDR1 DFQATT, CDR2 SNEGSKA (reference sequence). CDR3 coding DNA: TGCAGTGCTTTGCCCGGGATGTTAAACGATGAGCAGTTCTTC. It is translated as CSALPGMLNDEQFF.

This clonotype was detected ten times or more. The V call is TRBV6-1, the J call TRBJ2-7, with D perhaps being TRBD1 or TRBD2 (5 bases each). V was trimmed by 2 bases and J by 1 base, leaving 18 bases between them. Germline CDR1 is MNHNS and CDR2 is SASEGT. The CDR3 is 17 amino acids. CDR3 DNA: TGTGCCAGCAGTGAAACCAGGAGCGTCAGGGAGTCCTACGAGCAGTACTTC. As protein: CASSETRSVRESYEQYF.

This clonotype was counted many times. V gene TRBV29-1 combines with J gene TRBJ2-2; 8 bases fit TRBD1. Per the germline V gene, CDR1 is SQVTM and CDR2 is ANQGSEA. The CDR3 runs 12 residues. The V gene end was trimmed by 7 bases and the J gene end by 3 bases; junction bases not matched to a gene: 1. CDR3 DNA sequence: TGCAGCGGACAGGGGTACACCGGGGAGCTGTTTTTT. Protein sequence: CSGQGYTGELFF.

This clonotype has ten or more counts. The chain uses TRBV6-1 and TRBJ2-7, with TRBD2 identical over 10 bases. The trim removed 5 bases at V and 4 bases at J, leaving 8 bases unmatched. The V gene's germline CDR1 is MNHNS and CDR2 SASEGT. The CDR3 is made up of 15 amino acids. The CDR3 nucleotides read TGTGCCAGCAGTTCTAAAGCGGGGGGGCCATACGAGCAGTACTTC. This encodes CASSSKAGGPYEQYF.

This clonotype was seen ten or more times. This chain links TRBV19 with TRBJ1-3; D is possibly TRBD1 (5 bases). The CDR3 length is 13 residues. Germline V gene data show CDR1 as LNHDA and CDR2 as SQIVND (reference sequence). V dropped 10 bases and J dropped 0 bases, with 10 bases sitting between them. The CDR3 nucleotides read TGTGCCACCTCGACAGCCTCTGGAAACACCATATATTTT. Its protein product is CATSTASGNTIYF. Looking up the rest from reference TRBV19 and TRBJ1-3 gives the full variable domain: DGGITQSPKYLFRKEGQNVTLSCEQNLNHDAMYWYRQDPGQGLRLIYYSQIVNDFQKGDIAEGYSVSREKKESFPLTVTSAQKNPTAFYLCATSTASGNTIYFGEGSWLTVV.

For this clonotype: A read error may be the cause here, since a much bigger clone is one base away. The CDR3 end shows no conserved phenylalanine or tryptophan, and so a read error is likely. This chain connects TRBV7-2 to TRBJ2-2; no clear D. V was pared by 1 base and J by 6 bases, with 6 bases between. Looked up from germline, CDR1 is SGHTA and CDR2 is FQGNSA. The CDR3 length is 13 residues. The CDR3 loop reads CASSLVSAGELFS. Here the CDR3 DNA reads TGTGCCAGCAGCTTAGTTTCCGCCGGGGAGCTGTTTTCT.

This clonotype was seen a handful of times. This rearrangement joins TRBV28 to TRBJ1-6, with D maybe TRBD1 (6 bases). V was clipped by 2 bases and J by 10 bases, with 15 bases between them. Germline CDR1 is MDHEN and CDR2 is SYDVKM. The CDR3 spans 15 residues. The CDR3 nucleotides read TGTGCCAGCAGTTTAGCGTCGGGGGCAGGATCACCCCTCCACTTT. Translation gives CASSLASGAGSPLHF.

This clonotype was observed many times. The J gene is TRBJ2-2, the V gene TRBV5-6; no firm D call. The CDR3 runs 12 residues. Germline loops: CDR1 SGHDT, CDR2 YYEEEE. With 0 bases removed from V and 5 bases from J, the gap between germline ends came to 2 bases. Here the CDR3 reads CASSLATGELFF. CDR3 DNA sequence: TGTGCCAGCAGCTTGGCAACCGGGGAGCTGTTTTTT.

This clonotype has only a few counts. The chain links TRBV30 to TRBJ2-1; the match to TRBD1 covers 11 bases. CDR3 length: 14 residues. Per germline, CDR1 GTSNPN and CDR2 SVGIG (reference sequence). V lost 5 bases and J lost 12; bases outside the gene matches: 12. CDR3 DNA: TGTGCCTGGGCGGGGGACAGGGGGAAAAGGGGGCAGTTCTTC. It translates to CAWAGDRGKRGQFF.

This clonotype has a count of ten or more. The V gene is TRBV10-1, the J gene TRBJ2-1, with a possible D match to TRBD2 (6 bases). V lost 3 bases and J 2 bases, leaving 14 bases between the germline ends. The CDR3 extends over 16 amino acids. Looked up from germline, CDR1 is WNHNN and CDR2 is SYGVQD (reference sequence). CDR3: CASSDRTGVTYNEQFF. The CDR3 coding sequence is TGCGCCAGCAGTGATCGTACGGGAGTTACCTACAATGAGCAGTTCTTC.

This clonotype is medium-sized (0.01 to 0.1%). This chain links TRBV2 with TRBJ2-1; 7 bases are a match to TRBD1. Germline V gives CDR1 SNHLY, CDR2 FYNNEI. V shed 6 bases and J 5 bases; nucleotides not matched to a gene: 13. The CDR3 is 16 residues long. The CDR3 DNA is TGTGCCAGCAGGGGACGACAGGGCGAAGCAAACAATGAGCAGTTCTTC. Encoded protein: CASRGRQGEANNEQFF.

This clonotype was seen a few times. V and J are TRBV19 and TRBJ1-5, with D perhaps matching TRBD1 (6 bases). Between the trimmed V and J ends, which lost 6 bases and 6 bases, there was a span of 15 bases. Looked up from germline, CDR1 is LNHDA and CDR2 is SQIVND (reference sequence). The CDR3 extends over 14 amino acids. This CDR3 is CASREGTIPQPQHF. DNA for the CDR3: TGTGCCAGTAGGGAAGGGACAATACCTCAGCCCCAGCATTTT.